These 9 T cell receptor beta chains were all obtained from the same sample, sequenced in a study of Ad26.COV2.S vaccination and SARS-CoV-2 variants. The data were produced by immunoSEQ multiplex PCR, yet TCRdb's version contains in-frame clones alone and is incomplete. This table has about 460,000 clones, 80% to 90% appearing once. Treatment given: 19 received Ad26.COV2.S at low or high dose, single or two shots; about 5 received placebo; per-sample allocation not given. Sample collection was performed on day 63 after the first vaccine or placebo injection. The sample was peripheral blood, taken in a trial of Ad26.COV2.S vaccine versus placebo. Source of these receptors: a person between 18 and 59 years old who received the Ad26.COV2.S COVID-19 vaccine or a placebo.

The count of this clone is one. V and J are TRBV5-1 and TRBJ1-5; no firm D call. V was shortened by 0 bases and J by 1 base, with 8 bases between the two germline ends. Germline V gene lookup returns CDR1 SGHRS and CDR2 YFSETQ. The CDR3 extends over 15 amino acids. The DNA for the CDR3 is TGCGCCAGCAGCTTGGATTGGTCGAGCAATCAGCCCCAGCATTTT. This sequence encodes CASSLDWSSNQPQHF.

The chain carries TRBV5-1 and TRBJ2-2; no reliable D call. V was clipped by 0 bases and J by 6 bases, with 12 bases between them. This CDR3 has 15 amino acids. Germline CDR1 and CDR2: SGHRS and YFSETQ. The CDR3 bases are TGCGCCAGCAGCTTGGAATACCGCATCGCCGGGGAGCTGTTTTTT. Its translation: CASSLEYRIAGELFF.

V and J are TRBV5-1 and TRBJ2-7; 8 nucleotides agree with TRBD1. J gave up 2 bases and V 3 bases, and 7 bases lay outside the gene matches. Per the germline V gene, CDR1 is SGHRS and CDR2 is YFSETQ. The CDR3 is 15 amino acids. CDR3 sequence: CASSSWTGPTYEQYF. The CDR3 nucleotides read TGCGCCAGCAGCTCCTGGACAGGGCCAACCTACGAGCAGTACTTC.

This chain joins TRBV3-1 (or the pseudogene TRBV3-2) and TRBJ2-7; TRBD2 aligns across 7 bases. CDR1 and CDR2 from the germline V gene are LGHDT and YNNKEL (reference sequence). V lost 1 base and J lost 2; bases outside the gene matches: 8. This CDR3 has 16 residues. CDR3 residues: CASSQGRLAFAYEQYF. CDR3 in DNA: TGTGCCAGCAGCCAAGGCCGACTAGCCTTCGCCTACGAGCAGTACTTC.

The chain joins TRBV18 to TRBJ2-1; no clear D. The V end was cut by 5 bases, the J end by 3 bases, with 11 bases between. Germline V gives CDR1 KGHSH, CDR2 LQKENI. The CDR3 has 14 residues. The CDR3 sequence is CASSYDRYYNEQFF. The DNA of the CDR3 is TGTGCCAGCTCATACGATAGATACTACAATGAGCAGTTCTTC.

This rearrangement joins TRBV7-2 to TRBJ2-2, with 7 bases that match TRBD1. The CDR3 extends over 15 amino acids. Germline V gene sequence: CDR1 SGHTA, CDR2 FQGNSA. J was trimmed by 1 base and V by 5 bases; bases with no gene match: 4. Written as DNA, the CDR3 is TGTGCCAGCAGCCTGGACAGGATGAACACCGGGGAGCTGTTTTTT. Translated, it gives CASSLDRMNTGELFF. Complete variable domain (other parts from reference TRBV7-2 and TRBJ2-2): GAGVSQSPSNKVTEKGKDVELRCDPISGHTALYWYRQSLGQGLEFLIYFQGNSAPDKSGLPSDRFSAERTGGSVSTLTIQRTQQEDSAVYLCASSLDRMNTGELFFGEGSRLTVL.

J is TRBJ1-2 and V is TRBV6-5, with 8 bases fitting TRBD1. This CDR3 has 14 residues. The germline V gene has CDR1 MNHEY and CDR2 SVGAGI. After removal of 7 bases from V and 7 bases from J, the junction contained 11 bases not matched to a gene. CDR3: CASTNSGGRSGYTF. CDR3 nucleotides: TGTGCCAGCACCAACTCAGGGGGCAGATCTGGCTACACCTTC.

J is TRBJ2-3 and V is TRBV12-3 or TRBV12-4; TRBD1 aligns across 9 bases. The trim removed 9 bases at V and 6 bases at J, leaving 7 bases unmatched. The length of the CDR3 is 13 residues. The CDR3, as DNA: TGTGCCAGTGCCGGGACAGGGTCGGATACGCAGTATTTT. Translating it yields CASAGTGSDTQYF.

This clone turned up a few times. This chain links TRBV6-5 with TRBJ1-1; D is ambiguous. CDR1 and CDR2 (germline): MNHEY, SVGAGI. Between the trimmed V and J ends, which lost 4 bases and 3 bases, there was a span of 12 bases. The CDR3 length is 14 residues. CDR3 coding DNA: TGTGCCAGCAGTTCACGGATATCCTACACTGAAGCTTTCTTT. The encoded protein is CASSSRISYTEAFF.